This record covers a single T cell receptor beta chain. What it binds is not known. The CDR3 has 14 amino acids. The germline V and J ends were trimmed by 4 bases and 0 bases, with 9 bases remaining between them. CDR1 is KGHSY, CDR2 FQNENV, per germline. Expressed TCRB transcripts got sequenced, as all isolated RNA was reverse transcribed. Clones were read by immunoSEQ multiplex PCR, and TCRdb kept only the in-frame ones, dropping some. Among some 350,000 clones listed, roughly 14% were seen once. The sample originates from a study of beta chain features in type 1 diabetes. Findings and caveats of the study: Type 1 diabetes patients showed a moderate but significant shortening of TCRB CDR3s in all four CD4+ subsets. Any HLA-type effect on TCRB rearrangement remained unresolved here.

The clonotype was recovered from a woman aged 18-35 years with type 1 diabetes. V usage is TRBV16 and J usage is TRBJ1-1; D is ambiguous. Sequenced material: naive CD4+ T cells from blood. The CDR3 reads CASSLFSVNTEAFF. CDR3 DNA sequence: TGTGCCAGCAGCCTTTTCTCAGTGAACACTGAAGCTTTCTTT.